Below are 2 T cell receptor beta chains sequenced from a single sample in a study of blood T cells in healthy people across ages. A second PCR, run for about 6 to 11 cycles, used a sample-barcoded 5' primer plus a J-beta primer mix. TCRdb ran MiXCR on the 5' RACE reads and lists one entry per CDR3 protein. This table holds 270,000 or so distinct CDR3 sequences, 25% to 30% found once. The sample comprised blood. These receptor sequences come from an older woman in good health.

This chain uses TRBV15 with TRBJ2-1; D possibly matches TRBD1 or TRBD2 (6 bases each). Deletions cut 8 bases from V and 0 bases from J, with 20 bases between. Per germline, CDR1 LNHNV and CDR2 YYDKDF (reference sequence). The CDR3 has 17 amino acids. The CDR3 reads CATANPGAFSSYNEQFF. In DNA, the CDR3 is TGTGCCACCGCTAACCCGGGGGCCTTCAGCTCCTACAATGAGCAGTTCTTC.

This chain links TRBV20-1 with TRBJ2-1; TRBD2 aligns across 9 bases. The CDR3 has 15 residues. V lost 3 bases, J lost 5 bases, and 8 bases stayed unmatched. Germline V gives CDR1 DFQATT, CDR2 SNEGSKA (reference sequence). The CDR3 coding sequence is TGCAGTGCTAGCCCCAATAGCGGGAGACACAATGAGCAGTTCTTC. As protein: CSASPNSGRHNEQFF.